This T cell receptor (beta chain) appears in the sequencing data of a study of T cell responses to AZD1222 COVID-19 vaccine. Overall study findings and caveats: Spike-specific TCR breadth rose after two AZD1222 doses, and depth rose as well. Clonal diversity was possibly underestimated; the donors were predominantly white British and more often female. In all cases, repertoires were sampled only after the peak T cell response. At baseline, seropositivity was found in only a handful of AZD1222 recipients.

Here immunoSEQ multiplex PCR was the method, and the copy in TCRdb shows in-frame clones only, minus some. The table records about 120,000 clones, about 90% of them present only once. CDR1 and CDR2 from the germline V gene are SGDLS and YYNGEE. V lost 4 bases and J lost 0, with 10 bases in between. The length of the CDR3 is 14 residues. To note about this clone: Its specificity is unknown.

The gene calls are TRBV9 and TRBJ1-1; D is perhaps TRBD1 (6 bases). The material sequenced was peripheral blood, taken on day 0 of AZD1222 vaccination. This receptor was obtained from an adult in good health. In DNA, the CDR3 is TGTGCCAGCAGCCAAGGGGGGGTGAACACTGAAGCTTTCTTT. Translating it yields CASSQGGVNTEAFF.